Listed here are 5 T cell receptor beta chains from one sample, sequenced in a study of control samples from healthy donors and cancer patients. Measured with immunoSEQ multiplex PCR; TCRdb has only the in-frame clones, and not every one. The sample holds some 70,000 clones, more than 80% seen once. The sequenced sample was blood. These receptor sequences come from a man between 60 and 75 years old in good health.

The V and J genes are TRBV5-1 and TRBJ1-1; D call uncertain. The CDR3 extends over 13 amino acids. Germline values: CDR1 SGHRS, CDR2 YFSETQ. Trimming pared 0 bases from V and 2 bases from J, leaving 5 bases between. The chain's CDR3 is CASSLADNTEAFF. The CDR3 DNA reads as TGCGCCAGCAGCTTGGCCGATAACACTGAAGCTTTCTTT.

This chain links TRBV6-6 with TRBJ2-2; possibly TRBD1 for D (6 bases). Between the trimmed V and J ends, which lost 4 bases and 3 bases, there was a span of 15 bases. The V gene's germline CDR1 is MNHNY and CDR2 SVGAGI (reference sequence). This CDR3 has 16 residues. The CDR3 nucleotides are TGTGCCAGCAGTTCACGACAGGCGACGGACACCGGGGAGCTGTTTTTT. Translating it yields CASSSRQATDTGELFF.

The V gene is TRBV7-9, the J gene TRBJ2-1; possible D gene TRBD1, 5 bases. The CDR3 is made up of 15 amino acids. The germline V gene encodes CDR1 SEHNR and CDR2 FQNEAQ (reference sequence). The V end was cut by 5 bases, the J end by 2 bases, with 13 bases between. The CDR3 DNA sequence: TGTGCCAGCAGCCAGGGTCCCCTTCCCTACAATGAGCAGTTCTTC. Its protein is CASSQGPLPYNEQFF.

V is TRBV5-4 and J is TRBJ2-2; a weak D match, TRBD2 (6 bases). The V end was cut by 4 bases, the J end by 4 bases, with 14 bases between. The CDR3 runs 15 residues. CDR1 and CDR2 from the germline V gene are SGHNT and YYREEE (reference sequence). CDR3 DNA: TGTGCCAGCAGCCCAGGAGGGAGGTCCACCGGGGAGCTGTTTTTT. Translated, it gives CASSPGGRSTGELFF.

This chain joins TRBV14 and TRBJ2-5; 13 positions match TRBD2. The V and J ends lost 4 bases and 5 bases, in that order; junction bases with no gene match: 4. The germline CDR1 and CDR2 sequences are SGHDN and FVKESK. CDR3 size: 15 residues. In nucleotides, the CDR3 is TGTGCCAGCAGCCCCGGACTAGCGGGAGCGGAGACCCAGTACTTC. This translates into CASSPGLAGAETQYF.